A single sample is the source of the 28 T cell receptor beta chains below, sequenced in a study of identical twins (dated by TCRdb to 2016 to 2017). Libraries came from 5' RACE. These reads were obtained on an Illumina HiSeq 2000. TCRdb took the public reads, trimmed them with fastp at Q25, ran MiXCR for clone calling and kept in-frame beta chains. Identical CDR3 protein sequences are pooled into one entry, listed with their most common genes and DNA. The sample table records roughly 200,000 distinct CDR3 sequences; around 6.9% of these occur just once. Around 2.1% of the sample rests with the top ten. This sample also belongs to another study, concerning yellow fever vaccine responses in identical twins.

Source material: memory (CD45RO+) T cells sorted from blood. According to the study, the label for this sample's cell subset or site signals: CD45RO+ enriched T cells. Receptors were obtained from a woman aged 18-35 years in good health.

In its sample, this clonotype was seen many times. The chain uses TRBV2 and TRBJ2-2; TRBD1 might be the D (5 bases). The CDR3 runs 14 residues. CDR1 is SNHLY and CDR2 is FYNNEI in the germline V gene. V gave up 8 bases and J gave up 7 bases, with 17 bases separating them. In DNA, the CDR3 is TGTGCCAGCTCCCCAGGGCGTCAAGTCGGGGAGCTGTTTTTT. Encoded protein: CASSPGRQVGELFF.

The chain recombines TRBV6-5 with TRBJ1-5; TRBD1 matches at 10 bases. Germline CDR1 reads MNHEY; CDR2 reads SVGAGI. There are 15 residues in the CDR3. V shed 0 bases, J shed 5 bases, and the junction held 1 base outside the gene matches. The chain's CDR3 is CASSYSGTGDQPQHF. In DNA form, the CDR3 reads TGTGCCAGCAGTTACTCGGGGACAGGGGATCAGCCCCAGCATTTT.

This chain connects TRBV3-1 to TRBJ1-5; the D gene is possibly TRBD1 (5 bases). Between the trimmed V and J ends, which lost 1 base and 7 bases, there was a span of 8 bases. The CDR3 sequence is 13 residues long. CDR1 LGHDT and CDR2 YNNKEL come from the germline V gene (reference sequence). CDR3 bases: TGTGCCAGCAGCCAAGGGGGCGGCCAGCCCCAGCATTTT. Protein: CASSQGGGQPQHF.

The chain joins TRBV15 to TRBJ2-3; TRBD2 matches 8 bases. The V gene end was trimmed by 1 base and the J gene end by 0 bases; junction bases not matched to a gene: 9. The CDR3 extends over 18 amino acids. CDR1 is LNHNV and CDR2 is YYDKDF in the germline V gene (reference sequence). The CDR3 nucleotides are TGTGCCACCAGCAGAGGACGGGAGGGCCGAACTAGCACAGATACGCAGTATTTT. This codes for CATSRGREGRTSTDTQYF.

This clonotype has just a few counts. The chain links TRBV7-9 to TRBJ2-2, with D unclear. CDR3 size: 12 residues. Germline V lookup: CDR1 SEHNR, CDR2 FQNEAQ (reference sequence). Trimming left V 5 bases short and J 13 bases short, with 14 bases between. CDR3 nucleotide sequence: TGTGCCAGCAGCCAGACTCACGGGTCGCTGTTTTTT. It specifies CASSQTHGSLFF.

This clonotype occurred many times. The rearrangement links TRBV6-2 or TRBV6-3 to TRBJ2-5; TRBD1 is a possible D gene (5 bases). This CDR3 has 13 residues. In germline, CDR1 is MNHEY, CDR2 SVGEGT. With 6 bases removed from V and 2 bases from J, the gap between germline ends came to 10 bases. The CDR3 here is CASRNTGQETQYF. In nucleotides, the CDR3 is TGTGCCAGCAGGAACACAGGACAAGAGACCCAGTACTTC.

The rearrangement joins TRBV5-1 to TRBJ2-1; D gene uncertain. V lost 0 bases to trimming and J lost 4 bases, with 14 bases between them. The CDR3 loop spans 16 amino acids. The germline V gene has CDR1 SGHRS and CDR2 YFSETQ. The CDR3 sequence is CASSLVPTVGYNEQFF. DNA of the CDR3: TGCGCCAGCAGCTTGGTTCCCACTGTGGGATACAATGAGCAGTTCTTC.

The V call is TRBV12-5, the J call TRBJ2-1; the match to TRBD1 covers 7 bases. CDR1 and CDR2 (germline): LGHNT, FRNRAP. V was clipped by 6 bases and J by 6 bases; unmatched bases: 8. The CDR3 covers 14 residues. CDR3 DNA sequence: TGTGCTAGTGGCCGACAGGGTAGGGGCAATGAGCAGTTCTTC. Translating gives CASGRQGRGNEQFF.

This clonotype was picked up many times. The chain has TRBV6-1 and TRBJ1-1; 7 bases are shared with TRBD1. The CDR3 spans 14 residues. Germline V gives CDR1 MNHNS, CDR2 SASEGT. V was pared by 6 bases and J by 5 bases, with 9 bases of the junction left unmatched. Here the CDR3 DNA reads TGTGCCAGCAGATCTACAGGGGATAGTACTGAAGCTTTCTTT. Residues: CASRSTGDSTEAFF.

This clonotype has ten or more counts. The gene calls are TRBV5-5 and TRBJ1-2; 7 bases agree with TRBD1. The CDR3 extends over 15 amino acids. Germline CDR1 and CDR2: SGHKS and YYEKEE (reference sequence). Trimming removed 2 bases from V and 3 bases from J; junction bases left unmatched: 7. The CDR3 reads CASSFRDRGYYGYTF. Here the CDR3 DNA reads TGTGCCAGCAGCTTCCGGGACAGAGGCTACTATGGCTACACCTTC.

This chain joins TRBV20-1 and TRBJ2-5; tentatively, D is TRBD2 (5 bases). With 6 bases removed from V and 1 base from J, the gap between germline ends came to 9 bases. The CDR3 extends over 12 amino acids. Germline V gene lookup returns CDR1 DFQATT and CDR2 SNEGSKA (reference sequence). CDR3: CSAGVPQETQYF. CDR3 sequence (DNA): TGCAGTGCCGGGGTACCCCAAGAGACCCAGTACTTC.

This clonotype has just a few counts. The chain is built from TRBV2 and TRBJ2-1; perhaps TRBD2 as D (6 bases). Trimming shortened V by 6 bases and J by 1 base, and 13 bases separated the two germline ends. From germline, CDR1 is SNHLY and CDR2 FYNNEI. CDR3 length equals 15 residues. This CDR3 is CASRLAENSYNEQFF. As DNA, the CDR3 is TGTGCCAGCAGATTAGCGGAAAATTCCTACAATGAGCAGTTCTTC.

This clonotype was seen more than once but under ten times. The CDR3 nucleotides read TGTGCCAGCAGTGAGACAGGGGTCGGGCGAAAGACCCAGTACTTC. This codes for CASSETGVGRKTQYF. The chain employs TRBV28 and TRBJ2-5; 8 nucleotides agree with TRBD1. This CDR3 has 15 residues. The germline V gene encodes CDR1 MDHEN and CDR2 SYDVKM. The trim removed 5 bases at V and 6 bases at J, leaving 11 bases unmatched.

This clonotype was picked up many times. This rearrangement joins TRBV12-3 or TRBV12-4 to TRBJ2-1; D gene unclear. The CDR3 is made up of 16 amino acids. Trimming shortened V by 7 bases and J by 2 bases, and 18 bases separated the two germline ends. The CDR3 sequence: CASTDGWGKTYNEQFF. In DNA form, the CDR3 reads TGTGCCAGCACCGACGGCTGGGGAAAAACCTACAATGAGCAGTTCTTC.

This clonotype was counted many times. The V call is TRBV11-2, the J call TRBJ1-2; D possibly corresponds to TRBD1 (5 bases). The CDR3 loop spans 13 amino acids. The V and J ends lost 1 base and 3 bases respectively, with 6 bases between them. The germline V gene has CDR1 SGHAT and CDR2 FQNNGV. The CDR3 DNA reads TGTGCCAGCAGCTTAGCACAGGACTATGGCTACACCTTC. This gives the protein CASSLAQDYGYTF.

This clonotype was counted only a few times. For the CDR3, the DNA is TGTGCCAGCAGTTTCGAGGCGGGAGGGCCGTTTGTTAACGAGCAGTACTTC. It is translated as CASSFEAGGPFVNEQYF. The chain uses TRBV12-3 or TRBV12-4 and TRBJ2-7, with 9 bases that match TRBD2. There are 17 residues in the CDR3. The V segment lost 3 bases and the J segment 5 bases; nucleotides outside the gene matches: 14.

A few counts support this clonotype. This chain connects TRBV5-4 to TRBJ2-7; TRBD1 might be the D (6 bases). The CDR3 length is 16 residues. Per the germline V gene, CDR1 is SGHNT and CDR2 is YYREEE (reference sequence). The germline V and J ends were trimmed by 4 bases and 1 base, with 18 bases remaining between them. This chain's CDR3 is CASSGQGAGVSYEQYF. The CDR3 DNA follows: TGTGCCAGCAGCGGACAAGGGGCAGGGGTGTCCTACGAGCAGTACTTC. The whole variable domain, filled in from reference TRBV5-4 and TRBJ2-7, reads ETGVTQSPTHLIKTRGQQVTLRCSSQSGHNTVSWYQQALGQGPQFIFQYYREEENGRGNFPPRFSGLQFPNYSSELNVNALELDDSALYLCASSGQGAGVSYEQYFGPGTRLTVT.

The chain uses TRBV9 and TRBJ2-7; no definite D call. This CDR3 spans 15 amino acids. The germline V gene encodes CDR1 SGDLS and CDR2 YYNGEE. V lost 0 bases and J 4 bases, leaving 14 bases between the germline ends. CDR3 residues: CASSVDLDVSYEQYF. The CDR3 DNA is TGTGCCAGCAGCGTAGACCTGGACGTTTCTTACGAGCAGTACTTC. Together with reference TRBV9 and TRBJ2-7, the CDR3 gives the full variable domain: DSGVTQTPKHLITATGQRVTLRCSPRSGDLSVYWYQQSLDQGLQFLIQYYNGEERAKGNILERFSAQQFPDLHSELNLSSLELGDSALYFCASSVDLDVSYEQYFGPGTRLTVT.

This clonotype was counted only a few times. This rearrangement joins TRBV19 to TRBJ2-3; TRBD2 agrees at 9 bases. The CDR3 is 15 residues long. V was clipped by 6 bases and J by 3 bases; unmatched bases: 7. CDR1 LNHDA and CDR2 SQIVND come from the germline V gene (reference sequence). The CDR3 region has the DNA TGTGCCAGTAGAGAAGCGGGAGGACTGACAGATACGCAGTATTTT. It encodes CASREAGGLTDTQYF.

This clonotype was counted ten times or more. CDR3 protein: CASSSILADTQYF. DNA for the CDR3: TGTGCCAGCAGCTCAATTTTGGCAGATACGCAGTATTTT. The V call is TRBV7-6, the J call TRBJ2-3, with no clear D. The CDR3 consists of 13 residues. Germline CDR1 is SGHVS and CDR2 is FNYEAQ. V was cut by 4 bases and J by 4 bases, with 9 bases left in between.

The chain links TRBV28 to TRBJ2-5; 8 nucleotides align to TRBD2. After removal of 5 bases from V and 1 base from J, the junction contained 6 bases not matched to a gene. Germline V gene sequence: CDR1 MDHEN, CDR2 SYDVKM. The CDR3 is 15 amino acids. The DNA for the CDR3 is TGTGCCAGCAGTGGAGCGGGAGAGAGCCAAGAGACCCAGTACTTC. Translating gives CASSGAGESQETQYF.

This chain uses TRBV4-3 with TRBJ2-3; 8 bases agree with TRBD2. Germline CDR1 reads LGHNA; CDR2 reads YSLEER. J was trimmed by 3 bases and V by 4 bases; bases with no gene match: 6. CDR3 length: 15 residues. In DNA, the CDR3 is TGCGCCAGCAGCCGGTCAGCGGGAGTGACAGATACGCAGTATTTT. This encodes CASSRSAGVTDTQYF.

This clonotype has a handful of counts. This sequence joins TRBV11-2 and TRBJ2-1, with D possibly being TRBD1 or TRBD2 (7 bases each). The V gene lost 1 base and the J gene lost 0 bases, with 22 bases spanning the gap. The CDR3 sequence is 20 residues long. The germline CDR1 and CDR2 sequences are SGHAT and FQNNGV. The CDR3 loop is CASSLGGGWLAASSYNEQFF. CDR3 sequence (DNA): TGTGCCAGCAGCTTAGGAGGGGGCTGGCTAGCGGCGAGCTCCTACAATGAGCAGTTCTTC.

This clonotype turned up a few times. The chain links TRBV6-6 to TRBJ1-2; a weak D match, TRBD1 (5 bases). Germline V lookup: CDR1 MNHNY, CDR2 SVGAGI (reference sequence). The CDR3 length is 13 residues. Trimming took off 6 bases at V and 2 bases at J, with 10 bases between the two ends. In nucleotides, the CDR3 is TGTGCCAGCAGCCCCCGGGACAACTATGGCTACACCTTC. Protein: CASSPRDNYGYTF.

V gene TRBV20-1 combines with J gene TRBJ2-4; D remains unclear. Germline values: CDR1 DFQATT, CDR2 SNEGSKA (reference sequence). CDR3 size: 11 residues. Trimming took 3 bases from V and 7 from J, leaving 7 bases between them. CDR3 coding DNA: TGCAGTGCTAGGGACCTGAACATTCAGTACTTC. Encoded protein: CSARDLNIQYF.

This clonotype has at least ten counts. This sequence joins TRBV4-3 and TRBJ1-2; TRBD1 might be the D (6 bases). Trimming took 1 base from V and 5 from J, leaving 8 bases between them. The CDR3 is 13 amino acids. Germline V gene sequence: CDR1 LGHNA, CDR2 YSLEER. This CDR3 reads CASSQGQGYGYTF. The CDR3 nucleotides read TGCGCCAGCAGCCAAGGGCAGGGGTATGGCTACACCTTC.

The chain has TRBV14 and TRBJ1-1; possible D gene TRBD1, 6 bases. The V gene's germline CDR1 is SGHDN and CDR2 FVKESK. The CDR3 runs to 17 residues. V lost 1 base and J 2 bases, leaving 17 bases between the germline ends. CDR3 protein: CASSQVIRGGLNTEAFF. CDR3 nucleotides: TGTGCCAGCAGCCAAGTTATCAGGGGCGGTTTAAACACTGAAGCTTTCTTT.

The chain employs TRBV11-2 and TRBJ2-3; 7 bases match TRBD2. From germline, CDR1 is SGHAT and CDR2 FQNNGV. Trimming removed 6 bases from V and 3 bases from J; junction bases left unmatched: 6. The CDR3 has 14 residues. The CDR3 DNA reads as TGTGCCAGCAGAAAAGCGGGAAGGACAGATACGCAGTATTTT. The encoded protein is CASRKAGRTDTQYF.